The 8 T cell receptor beta chains below were found in one sample sequenced in a study of shared clonotypes between healthy human individuals. Assay: immunoSEQ multiplex PCR; the TCRdb copy retains only in-frame clones and omits some. The sample consists of 1,400,000 or so clones, about 98.5% of them appearing once. The sequenced material came from naive CD4+ T cells sorted from blood. Subset given: CD45RA+ positively selected. Source of these receptors: a man younger than 45 in good health.

V gene TRBV4-1 combines with J gene TRBJ2-7, with a weak D call TRBD2 (6 bases). The germline V and J ends were trimmed by 1 base and 3 bases, with 13 bases remaining between them. The CDR3 is 15 residues long. The germline V gene has CDR1 MGHRA and CDR2 YSYEKL. The CDR3 sequence is CASSQGLVLNYEQYF. The DNA of the CDR3 is TGCGCCAGCAGCCAAGGACTAGTTTTGAACTACGAGCAGTACTTC.

As for this clone: The sample carries other DNA sequences with the same CDR3. The chain employs TRBV5-1 and TRBJ2-5; unclear D gene. This CDR3 is 12 amino acids long. Germline lookup yields CDR1 SGHRS and CDR2 YFSETQ. V dropped 2 bases and J dropped 4 bases, with 6 bases sitting between them. The CDR3 nucleotides are TGCGCCAGCAGCTTCACTCCAGAGACCCAGTACTTC. Protein: CASSFTPETQYF.

This chain joins TRBV5-1 and TRBJ2-3; possible D gene TRBD2, 5 bases. The V and J ends lost 8 bases and 6 bases respectively, with 19 bases between them. The V gene's germline CDR1 is SGHRS and CDR2 YFSETQ. This CDR3 comprises 14 residues. The CDR3 sequence: CASSPGTPGDTQYF. The CDR3 DNA is TGCGCCAGTTCCCCGGGTACCCCGGGGGATACGCAGTATTTT.

The V call is TRBV6-1, the J call TRBJ2-7; TRBD1 agrees at 7 bases. The CDR3 has 14 residues. Germline CDR1 and CDR2: MNHNS and SASEGT. The CDR3: CGTRGSMSSYEQYF. The DNA for the CDR3 is TGTGGCACCAGGGGGTCCATGAGCTCCTACGAGCAGTACTTC.

This clone was detected a few times. The J gene is TRBJ2-7, the V gene TRBV7-6; D is undetermined. V gave up 1 base and J gave up 6 bases, with 7 bases separating them. The CDR3 spans 12 residues. Germline values: CDR1 SGHVS, CDR2 FNYEAQ. The DNA of the CDR3 is TGTGCCAGCAGCTTAGATCTAAGCGAGCAGTACTTC. As protein: CASSLDLSEQYF.

Details on this clone: Other DNA sequences from this sample encode an identical CDR3 as well. The chain has TRBV4-3 and TRBJ2-7, with 7 bases matching TRBD1. The V gene's germline CDR1 is LGHNA and CDR2 YSLEER. Germline trimming cut 1 base from V and 0 bases from J; bases unmatched to any gene: 3. The CDR3 runs 15 residues. CDR3 sequence reads: CASSQGAGGSYEQYF. The CDR3 nucleotides are TGCGCCAGCAGCCAAGGGGCAGGGGGCTCCTACGAGCAGTACTTC.

The chain carries TRBV28 and TRBJ2-3, with 8 bases fitting TRBD2. Germline V gene data show CDR1 as MDHEN and CDR2 as SYDVKM. J gave up 4 bases and V 4 bases, and 7 bases lay outside the gene matches. The length of the CDR3 is 15 residues. CDR3 protein: CASSSPGRAADTQYF. CDR3 in DNA: TGTGCCAGCAGTTCCCCCGGGAGGGCGGCAGATACGCAGTATTTT.

This clone was observed a single time. This sequence joins TRBV27 and TRBJ2-7; D gene unclear. The ends were cut back, 3 bases at V and 2 bases at J, with 8 bases in the middle. Germline V CDR1 and CDR2: MNHEY, SMNVEV (reference sequence). This CDR3 is built from 13 residues. The CDR3 sequence is CASSLQLAYEQYF. The DNA of the CDR3 is TGTGCCAGCAGTTTGCAGTTAGCCTACGAGCAGTACTTC.